This T cell receptor (beta chain) was documented in a study of cytotoxic CD8 clonotypes in ibrutinib-treated CLL. Study at large: Timing of response sample collection was a median approximately twelve months after treatment start, with a range of 6 to 36. Mean productive templates were about 260,000; mean productive rearrangements were around 90,000. Study-wide results and limits: Patients had baseline clonality above age-matched healthy donors, and this clonality moved with circulating CD8+ T-cell counts.

Researchers set a sequencing depth target of 1 in 200,000 to 1 in 1 million T cells. Sequencing was performed with immunoSEQ multiplex PCR; in TCRdb, only in-frame clones are kept and a portion is missing. The table lists approximately 70,000 clones, more than 70% of them singletons. Germline-derived CDR1 and CDR2 are MDHEN and SYDVKM. V lost 6 bases and J lost 4; bases outside the gene matches: 22. The length of the CDR3 is 19 residues. On this clone: Its target is unknown.

This sequence originates from a human donor with chronic lymphocytic leukemia. This chain connects TRBV28 to TRBJ2-7, with 9 bases identical to TRBD1. This material consisted of PBMCs, taken at disease progression, from a patient treated with ibrutinib. CDR3 loop: CASSTRLRTGAFKTYEQYF. The CDR3 nucleotides read TGTGCCAGCAGCACCCGACTCCGGACAGGGGCCTTTAAAACATACGAGCAGTACTTC.